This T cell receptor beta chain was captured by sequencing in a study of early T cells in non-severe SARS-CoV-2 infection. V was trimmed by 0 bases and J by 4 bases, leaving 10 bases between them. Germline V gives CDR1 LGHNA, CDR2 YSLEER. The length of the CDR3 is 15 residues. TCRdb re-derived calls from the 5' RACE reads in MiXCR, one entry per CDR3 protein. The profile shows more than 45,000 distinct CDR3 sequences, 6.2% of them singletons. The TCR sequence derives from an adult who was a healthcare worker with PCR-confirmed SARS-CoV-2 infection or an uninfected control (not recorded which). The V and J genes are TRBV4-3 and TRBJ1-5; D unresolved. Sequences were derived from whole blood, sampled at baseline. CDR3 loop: CASSQDLDGNQPQHF. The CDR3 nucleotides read TGCGCCAGCAGCCAAGATCTGGACGGGAATCAGCCCCAGCATTTT.